This T cell receptor (beta chain) came from a study of radiotherapy plus CTLA-4 blockade in lung cancer. Overall study results and limits: TCR clones from tumors expanded in blood after radiotherapy plus ipilimumab. It was early blood T cell clone dynamics, with interferon-beta, that reportedly best predicted response.

J lost 6 bases, V lost 5 bases, and 7 bases had no gene match. CDR3 length equals 13 residues. Germline assignment: CDR1 SNHLY and CDR2 FYNNEI. In regard to this clone: Antigen: not known.

The protocol was immunoSEQ multiplex PCR, while the TCRdb copy is restricted to in-frame clones and leaves out a portion. The profile covers around 100,000 clones, with 60% to 75% appearing a single time and 2.8% taken by the ten largest. The TCR originated in a human donor with non-small cell lung cancer who had a partial response to radiotherapy plus ipilimumab. Some clones in this sample may be carry-over from other donors' samples. The V and J genes are TRBV2 and TRBJ2-7, with 7 bases matching TRBD1. The sample was peripheral blood, taken from a patient treated with radiotherapy plus ipilimumab. DNA of the CDR3: TGTGCCAGCAGTCGAGACAGGGACCTCGAGCAGTACTTC. Its protein is CASSRDRDLEQYF.